These 25 T cell receptor beta chains came from one sample sequenced in a study of vaccination effects on CD4 cells after COVID-19. Sequencing was performed with immunoSEQ multiplex PCR; in TCRdb, only in-frame clones are kept and a portion is missing. The sample consists of about 74,000 clones, around 77% of them appearing once. These TCRs are of unknown antigen specificity. With around ten days of culture completed, CD4+ T cells were isolated. Sequencing used CD4+ T cells from PBMCs cultured without peptide, obtained before COVID-19 vaccination. These receptors originate from a human donor who received a COVID-19 vaccine.

The V call is TRBV5-6, the J call TRBJ2-5; tentative D call: TRBD2 (6 bases). The CDR3 has 15 amino acids. The V gene lost 4 bases and the J gene lost 3 bases, with 16 bases spanning the gap. Germline-derived CDR1 and CDR2 are SGHDT and YYEEEE. DNA of the CDR3: TGTGCCAGCAGCCCCCAACCGGGAGAGAAAGAGACCCAGTACTTC. This codes for CASSPQPGEKETQYF. The full variable domain, completed using reference TRBV5-6 and TRBJ2-5, is DAGVTQSPTHLIKTRGQQVTLRCSPKSGHDTVSWYQQALGQGPQFIFQYYEEEERQRGNFPDRFSGHQFPNYSSELNVNALLLGDSALYLCASSPQPGEKETQYFGPGTRLLVL.

The V and J genes are TRBV7-2 and TRBJ1-6; 10 bases match TRBD1. CDR3 length: 17 residues. Germline CDR1 SGHTA, CDR2 FQGNSA. After removal of 2 bases from V and 9 bases from J, the junction contained 10 bases not matched to a gene. CDR3 residues: CASSLRNRDRGGSPLHF. The CDR3, as DNA: TGTGCCAGCAGCTTAAGAAACCGGGACAGGGGTGGTTCACCCCTCCACTTT.

The rearrangement links TRBV10-3 to TRBJ1-5; possibly TRBD1 for D (5 bases). The CDR3 consists of 12 residues. V lost 10 bases and J lost 1, with 8 bases in between. Germline CDR1 is ENHRY and CDR2 is SYGVKD. The CDR3 loop is CATRGSNQPQHF. The CDR3 DNA reads TGTGCCACAAGGGGAAGCAATCAGCCCCAGCATTTT.

The J gene is TRBJ2-1, the V gene TRBV4-2, with 8 bases fitting TRBD2. The V gene's germline CDR1 is LGHNA and CDR2 YNFKEQ. Trimming removed 4 bases from V and 0 bases from J; junction bases left unmatched: 8. The CDR3 length is 17 residues. Here the CDR3 reads CASSPPRGGSSYNEQFF. The CDR3 nucleotides are TGTGCCAGCAGCCCCCCCCGGGGGGGGAGCTCCTACAATGAGCAGTTCTTC.

A few counts support this clone. J is TRBJ1-2 and V is TRBV5-4; D is possibly TRBD1 (5 bases). The ends were cut back, 3 bases at V and 6 bases at J, with 15 bases in the middle. The CDR3 loop spans 14 amino acids. Germline CDR1 and CDR2: SGHNT and YYREEE (reference sequence). Written as DNA, the CDR3 is TGTGCCAGCAGCTCCCAGGTCCCGGGGGATGGCTACACCTTC. Protein: CASSSQVPGDGYTF.

The chain uses TRBV18 and TRBJ2-5; no clear D. The length of the CDR3 is 14 residues. With 4 bases removed from V and 2 bases from J, the gap between germline ends came to 11 bases. From germline, CDR1 is KGHSH and CDR2 LQKENI. The chain's CDR3 is CASSLQTGQETQYF. DNA of the CDR3: TGTGCCAGCTCACTTCAAACCGGGCAAGAGACCCAGTACTTC. The entire variable domain, with the rest obtained from reference TRBV18 and TRBJ2-5, is as follows: NAGVMQNPRHLVRRRGQEARLRCSPMKGHSHVYWYRQLPEEGLKFMVYLQKENIIDESGMPKERFSAEFPKEGPSILRIQQVVRGDSAAYFCASSLQTGQETQYFGPGTRLLVL.

J is TRBJ1-5 and V is TRBV2; 7 nucleotides line up with TRBD1. V was pared by 3 bases and J by 5 bases, with 7 bases of the junction left unmatched. From germline, CDR1 is SNHLY and CDR2 FYNNEI. The CDR3 loop spans 15 amino acids. The CDR3: CASSDQQGPYQPQHF. The CDR3 DNA follows: TGTGCCAGCAGTGACCAACAGGGGCCGTATCAGCCCCAGCATTTT. The full variable domain, in which reference TRBV2 and TRBJ1-5 provide the parts outside the CDR3, is EPEVTQTPSHQVTQMGQEVILRCVPISNHLYFYWYRQILGQKVEFLVSFYNNEISEKSEIFDDQFSVERPDGSNFTLKIRSTKLEDSAMYFCASSDQQGPYQPQHFGDGTRLSIL.

This clone was detected only once. The genes are TRBV18 and TRBJ2-7; D may be TRBD1 or TRBD2 (5 bases each). V lost 6 bases and J 2 bases, leaving 14 bases between the germline ends. Germline V gives CDR1 KGHSH, CDR2 LQKENI. The CDR3 sequence is 14 residues long. The CDR3 loop reads CASSPQGRTYEQYV. CDR3 nucleotides: TGTGCCAGCTCCCCTCAGGGACGGACCTACGAGCAGTACGTC.

The chain joins TRBV5-1 to TRBJ1-2; possibly TRBD1 for D (5 bases). There are 15 residues in the CDR3. Germline values: CDR1 SGHRS, CDR2 YFSETQ. V shed 0 bases and J shed 7 bases, with 16 bases lying between them. In nucleotides, the CDR3 is TGCGCCAGCAGCTTGGCCGCAGGGCGTTGGGGTGGCTACACCTTC. Translating it yields CASSLAAGRWGGYTF.

This chain joins TRBV27 and TRBJ2-1; the D is unclear. Germline V CDR1 and CDR2: MNHEY, SMNVEV (reference sequence). The CDR3 covers 11 residues. The germline V and J ends were trimmed by 6 bases and 15 bases, with 15 bases remaining between them. This CDR3 is CASSGYSTLFF. The CDR3 DNA reads as TGTGCCAGCAGCGGGTACAGTACCCTGTTCTTC.

The chain has TRBV14 and TRBJ1-1; D not certain. Germline V gene lookup returns CDR1 SGHDN and CDR2 FVKESK. The CDR3 runs 14 residues. Trimming shortened V by 6 bases and J by 4 bases, and 15 bases separated the two germline ends. CDR3 DNA sequence: TGTGCCAGCAGTCTTCTGGGAATGGGCACTGAAGCTTTCTTT. Its protein product is CASSLLGMGTEAFF.

The CDR3, as DNA: TGTGCCAGCAGCTTAGGGGCGAGGGCCCAAGATGGCTACACCTTC. As protein: CASSLGARAQDGYTF. The chain links TRBV7-2 to TRBJ1-2; no reliable D call. Germline-derived CDR1 and CDR2 are SGHTA and FQGNSA. The CDR3 totals 15 residues. The V and J ends lost 1 base and 6 bases respectively, with 15 bases between them.

This rearrangement joins TRBV6-5 to TRBJ1-1, with D unresolved. The CDR3 sequence is 14 residues long. Trimming stripped 7 bases from V and 1 base from J, with 13 bases between. Germline values: CDR1 MNHEY, CDR2 SVGAGI. The CDR3 here is CASISIGRNTEAFF. For the CDR3, the DNA is TGTGCCAGCATCTCTATCGGACGGAACACTGAAGCTTTCTTT.

V gene TRBV6-2 or TRBV6-3 combines with J gene TRBJ2-3; D gene uncertain. Germline V lookup: CDR1 MNHEY, CDR2 SVGEGT. V was cut by 4 bases and J by 5 bases, with 13 bases left in between. The CDR3 is made up of 14 amino acids. CDR3 DNA sequence: TGTGCCAGCAGTTCCTACGCGGCGCGAGATACGCAGTATTTT. Amino acid sequence: CASSSYAARDTQYF.

The chain is built from TRBV27 and TRBJ1-2; 8 nucleotides match TRBD1. V was clipped by 3 bases and J by 2 bases; unmatched bases: 11. The germline gives CDR1 MNHEY, CDR2 SMNVEV (reference sequence). The CDR3 spans 17 residues. The CDR3 here is CASSFHVPGQGNYGYTF. In DNA, the CDR3 is TGTGCCAGCAGTTTCCACGTACCCGGACAGGGAAACTATGGCTACACCTTC.

The chain is built from TRBV6-2 or TRBV6-3 and TRBJ1-6; D is perhaps TRBD1 (6 bases). The CDR3 covers 16 residues. Trimming shortened V by 3 bases and J by 9 bases, and 18 bases separated the two germline ends. The germline gives CDR1 MNHEY, CDR2 SVGEGT. CDR3 DNA: TGTGCCAGCAGTTATGGGCGAGGGGGTCGGGCTTCACCCCTCCACTTT. It encodes CASSYGRGGRASPLHF.

The chain joins TRBV10-3 to TRBJ1-2; D ambiguous. CDR1 is ENHRY and CDR2 is SYGVKD in the germline V gene. The CDR3 spans 11 residues. Trimming pared 8 bases from V and 6 bases from J, leaving 10 bases between. The DNA of the CDR3 is TGTGCCATCGGACGGGGAGATGGCTACACCTTC. Translating gives CAIGRGDGYTF.

The chain has TRBV4-1 and TRBJ2-1; D possibly corresponds to TRBD1 (6 bases). Germline loops: CDR1 MGHRA, CDR2 YSYEKL. The V end lost 3 bases, the J end lost 7 bases, and 19 bases lay between the germline ends. CDR3 length equals 16 residues. The CDR3 loop reads CASSHPTQDRNNEQFF. Here the CDR3 DNA reads TGCGCCAGCAGCCATCCGACCCAGGACAGAAATAATGAGCAGTTCTTC.

Here the CDR3 DNA reads TGCAGTGCTAGTTTCAGGGTCCAGCAAGAGACCCAGTACTTC. This codes for CSASFRVQQETQYF. The chain uses TRBV20-1 and TRBJ2-5, with D possibly being TRBD1 (5 bases). V shed 3 bases and J shed 2 bases, with 13 bases lying between them. The CDR3 is 14 amino acids. Germline CDR1 is DFQATT and CDR2 is SNEGSKA (reference sequence).

This chain links TRBV18 with TRBJ2-7; 10 bases match TRBD1. Germline V gene sequence: CDR1 KGHSH, CDR2 LQKENI. J lost 6 bases, V lost 1 base, and 3 bases had no gene match. This CDR3 has 14 residues. CDR3: CASSPQTGGAEQYV. In nucleotides, the CDR3 is TGTGCCAGCTCACCACAGACAGGGGGCGCCGAGCAGTACGTC.

V gene TRBV6-4 combines with J gene TRBJ2-2, with 10 bases aligning to TRBD2. Germline V gene lookup returns CDR1 MRHNA and CDR2 SNTAGT. This CDR3 region has 17 residues. V lost 7 bases and J lost 5; bases outside the gene matches: 13. Here the CDR3 DNA reads TGTGCCAGCAATCTGGGGGCTAGCGGGGGTCCGACCGGGGAGCTGTTTTTT. Translating gives CASNLGASGGPTGELFF.

The gene calls are TRBV3-1 (or the pseudogene TRBV3-2) and TRBJ1-5, with a possible D match to TRBD1 (6 bases). V lost 5 bases and J 4 bases, leaving 12 bases between the germline ends. CDR1 is LGHDT, CDR2 YNNKEL, per germline (reference sequence). The CDR3 extends over 14 amino acids. CDR3 DNA sequence: TGTGCCAGCAGCAGTCAGGGGCGGAATCAGCCCCAGCATTTT. It is translated as CASSSQGRNQPQHF.

V is TRBV6-5 and J is TRBJ2-1, with D perhaps assigned TRBD1 or TRBD2 (5 bases each). The CDR3 extends over 14 amino acids. Trimming pared 5 bases from V and 5 bases from J, leaving 13 bases between. Looked up from germline, CDR1 is MNHEY and CDR2 is SVGAGI. The CDR3 region is CASSPGTANNEQFF. CDR3 DNA: TGTGCCAGCAGTCCCGGGACGGCCAACAATGAGCAGTTCTTC.

In its sample, this clone was seen a few times. CDR3 amino acids: CASTSRGGPGNTIYF. Written as DNA, the CDR3 is TGTGCCAGCACCTCTCGAGGGGGGCCTGGAAACACCATATATTTT. The V and J genes are TRBV5-4 and TRBJ1-3, with D possibly matching TRBD1 (6 bases). The germline V gene encodes CDR1 SGHNT and CDR2 YYREEE (reference sequence). The length of the CDR3 is 15 residues. V gave up 6 bases and J gave up 2 bases, with 15 bases separating them.

The chain couples TRBV27 to TRBJ1-2; D remains unclear. The V end was cut by 5 bases, the J end by 2 bases, with 12 bases between. Looked up from germline, CDR1 is MNHEY and CDR2 is SMNVEV (reference sequence). This CDR3 region has 14 residues. The CDR3 DNA sequence: TGTGCCAGCAGTCCACTAGAAGTCAACTATGGCTACACCTTC. It is translated as CASSPLEVNYGYTF.